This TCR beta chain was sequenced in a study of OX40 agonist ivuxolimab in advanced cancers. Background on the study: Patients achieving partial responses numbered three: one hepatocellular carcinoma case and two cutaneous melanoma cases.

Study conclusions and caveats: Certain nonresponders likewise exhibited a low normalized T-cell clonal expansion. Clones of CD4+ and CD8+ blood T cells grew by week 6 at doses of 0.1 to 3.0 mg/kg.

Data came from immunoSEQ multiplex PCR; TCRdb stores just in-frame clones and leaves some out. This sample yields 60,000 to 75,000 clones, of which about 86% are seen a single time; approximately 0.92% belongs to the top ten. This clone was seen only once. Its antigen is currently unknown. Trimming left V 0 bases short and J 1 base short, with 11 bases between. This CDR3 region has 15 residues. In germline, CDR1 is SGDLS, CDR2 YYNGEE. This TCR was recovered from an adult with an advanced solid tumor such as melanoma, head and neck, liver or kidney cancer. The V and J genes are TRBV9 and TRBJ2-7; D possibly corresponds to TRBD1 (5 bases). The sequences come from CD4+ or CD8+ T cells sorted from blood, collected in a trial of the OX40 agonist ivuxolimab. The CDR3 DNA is TGTGCCAGCAGCGTAGGCCAGGGCTTTTCCTACGAGCAGTACTTC. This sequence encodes CASSVGQGFSYEQYF.